Given below is one T cell receptor beta chain in context. The antigen is unknown. This record belongs to a study of response to subunit inactivated influenza vaccine. Study-wide points: There was a suggestion from the authors that each seasonal influenza vaccination recruits few new T cells.

Germline-derived CDR1 and CDR2 are LGHNA and YSLEER. The CDR3 is 17 amino acids. Trimming at V came to 0 bases and at J to 4 bases, leaving 1 base not matched to a gene. One entry per CDR3 protein, called by TCRdb with MiXCR from the RT-PCR reads. The sample has roughly 760,000 distinct CDR3 sequences; over 20% are singletons. Sample: PBMCs from blood, taken 4 to 6 days after vaccination. V is TRBV4-3 and J is TRBJ2-2, with 14 bases lining up with TRBD2. The source of this sequence is a man over 45 who received an inactivated influenza vaccine. The CDR3 is CASSQEGLAGVTGELFF. Here the CDR3 DNA reads TGCGCCAGCAGCCAAGAGGGACTAGCGGGGGTCACCGGGGAGCTGTTTTTT.